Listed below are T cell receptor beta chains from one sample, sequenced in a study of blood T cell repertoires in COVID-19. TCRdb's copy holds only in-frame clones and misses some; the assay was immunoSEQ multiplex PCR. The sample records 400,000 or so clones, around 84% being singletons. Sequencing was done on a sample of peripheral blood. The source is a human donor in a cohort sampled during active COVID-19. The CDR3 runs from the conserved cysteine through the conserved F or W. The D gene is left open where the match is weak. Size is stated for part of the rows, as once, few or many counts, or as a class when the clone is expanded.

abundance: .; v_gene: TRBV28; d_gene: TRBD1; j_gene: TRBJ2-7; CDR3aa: CASSLRQGDEQYF; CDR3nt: TGTGCCAGCAGCCTTAGACAGGGGGACGAGCAGTACTTC
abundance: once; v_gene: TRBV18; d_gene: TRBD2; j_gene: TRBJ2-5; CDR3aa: CASSRAGGSEETQYF; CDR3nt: TGTGCCAGCTCACGGGCGGGAGGGTCAGAAGAGACCCAGTACTTC
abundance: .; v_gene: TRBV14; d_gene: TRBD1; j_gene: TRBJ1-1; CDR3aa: CASSPPGQGGANTEAFF; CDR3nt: TGTGCCAGCAGCCCACCGGGACAGGGGGGAGCGAACACTGAAGCTTTCTTT
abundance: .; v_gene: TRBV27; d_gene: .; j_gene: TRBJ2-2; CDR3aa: CASSLLENGELFF; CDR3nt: TGTGCCAGCAGTTTATTGGAGAACGGGGAGCTGTTTTTT
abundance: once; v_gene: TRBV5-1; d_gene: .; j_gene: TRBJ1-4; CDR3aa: CASSPERGGEKLFF; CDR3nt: TGCGCCAGCAGCCCCGAACGCGGGGGGGAAAAACTGTTTTTT
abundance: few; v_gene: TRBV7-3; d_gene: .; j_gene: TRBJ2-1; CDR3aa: CASSRDSSSYNEQFF; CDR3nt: TGTGCCAGCAGCAGGGACTCGAGCTCCTACAATGAGCAGTTCTTC
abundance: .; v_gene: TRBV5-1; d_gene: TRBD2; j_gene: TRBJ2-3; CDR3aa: CASSLVTGTSGTDTQYF; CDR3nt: TGCGCCAGCAGCTTGGTAACGGGGACTAGCGGCACAGATACGCAGTATTTT
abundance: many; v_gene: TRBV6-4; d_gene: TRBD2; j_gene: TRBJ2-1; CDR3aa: CASSDSAGGPSDEQFF; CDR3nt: TGTGCCAGCAGTGACTCGGCGGGAGGGCCCTCGGATGAGCAGTTCTTC
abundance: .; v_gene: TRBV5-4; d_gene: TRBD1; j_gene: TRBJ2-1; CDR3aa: CASSSGTGWAEQFF; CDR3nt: TGTGCCAGCAGCTCCGGGACAGGGTGGGCTGAGCAGTTCTTC
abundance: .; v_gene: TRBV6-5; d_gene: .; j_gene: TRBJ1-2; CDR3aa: CASSPLLDSAYGYTF; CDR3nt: TGTGCCAGCAGTCCTCTTCTGGACAGCGCCTATGGCTACACCTTC
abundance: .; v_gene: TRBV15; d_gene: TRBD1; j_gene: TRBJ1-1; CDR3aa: CATSRGGQGPEAFF; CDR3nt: TGTGCCACCAGCAGAGGGGGACAGGGGCCTGAAGCTTTCTTT
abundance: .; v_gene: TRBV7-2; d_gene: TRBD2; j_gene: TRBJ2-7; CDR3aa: CASSFTSGGAYEQYF; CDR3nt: TGTGCCAGCAGCTTTACTAGCGGGGGGGCCTACGAGCAGTACTTC
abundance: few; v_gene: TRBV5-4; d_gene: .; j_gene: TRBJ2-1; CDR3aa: CASSLVQGRDNEQFF; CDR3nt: TGTGCCAGCAGCTTGGTCCAGGGAAGGGACAATGAGCAGTTCTTC
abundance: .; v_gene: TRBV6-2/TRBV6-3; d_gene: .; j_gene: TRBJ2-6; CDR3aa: CASSYSGVPSGANVLTF; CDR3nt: TGTGCCAGCAGTTATTCAGGGGTCCCTTCTGGGGCCAACGTCCTGACTTTC
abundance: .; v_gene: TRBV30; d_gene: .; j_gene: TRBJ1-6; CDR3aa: CAWSVTTGSVGYNSPLHF; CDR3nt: TGTGCCTGGAGTGTAACTACAGGGAGCGTTGGCTATAATTCACCCCTCCACTTT
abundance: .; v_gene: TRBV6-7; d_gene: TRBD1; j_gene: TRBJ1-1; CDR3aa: CAEGAGGVQMGSTEAFF; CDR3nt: TGTGCCGAAGGGGCAGGGGGCGTGCAGATGGGTAGCACTGAAGCTTTCTTT
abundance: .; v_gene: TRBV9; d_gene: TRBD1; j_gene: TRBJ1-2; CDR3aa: CASSVMTGNYGYTF; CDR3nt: TGTGCCAGCAGCGTCATGACAGGGAACTATGGCTACACCTTC
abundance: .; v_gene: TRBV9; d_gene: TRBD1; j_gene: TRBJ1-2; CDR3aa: CASSPQTGDGYTF; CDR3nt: TGTGCCAGCAGCCCCCAGACAGGGGACGGCTACACCTTC
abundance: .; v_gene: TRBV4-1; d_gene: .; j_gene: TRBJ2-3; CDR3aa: CASSQEGGQKRRTDTQYF; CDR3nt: TGCGCCAGCAGCCAAGAGGGGGGGCAGAAGCGACGCACAGATACGCAGTATTTT
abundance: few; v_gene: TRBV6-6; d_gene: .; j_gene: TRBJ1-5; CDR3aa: CALAQGLDQPQHF; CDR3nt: TGTGCCCTGGCCCAGGGTCTGGATCAGCCCCAGCATTTT